The 19 T cell receptor beta chains below all came from one sample that was sequenced in a study of OX40 agonist ivuxolimab in advanced cancers. The library relied on the immunoSEQ multiplex PCR assay. This immuneACCESS table, as held by TCRdb, lists in-frame sequences with V and J called but not all clones. Of the missing ones, under half trace to an unresolved V gene in checked studies; the others have no known cause. The sample profile shows around 35,000 clones; more than 75% of them were found once. Around 17% of the sample is held by the ten biggest clonotypes. The sample consisted of CD4+ or CD8+ T cells sorted from blood, taken in a trial of the OX40 agonist ivuxolimab. Source of these receptors: an adult with an advanced solid tumor such as melanoma, head and neck, liver or kidney cancer.

V gene TRBV6-1 combines with J gene TRBJ2-7, with 7 bases lining up with TRBD1. V lost 7 bases to trimming and J lost 7 bases; unmatched junction nucleotides: 16. This CDR3 is 15 amino acids long. Germline CDR1 is MNHNS and CDR2 is SASEGT. The CDR3 nucleotides are TGTGCCAGCAATCCCCCGACGGACAGGCCGGGGGAGCAGTACTTC. It translates to CASNPPTDRPGEQYF.

The chain links TRBV25-1 to TRBJ2-4, with D tentatively TRBD1 or TRBD2 (6 bases each). Trimming removed 4 bases from V and 2 bases from J, with 12 bases in between. Germline V gene sequence: CDR1 MGHDK, CDR2 SYGVNS. The CDR3 has 15 amino acids. The CDR3 nucleotides read TGTGCCAGCAGTGCATGGGGGGCGTCCAAAAACATTCAGTACTTC. Translated, it gives CASSAWGASKNIQYF.

This rearrangement joins TRBV4-2 to TRBJ2-7; a weak D match, TRBD2 (5 bases). Germline CDR1 is LGHNA and CDR2 is YNFKEQ. With 1 base removed from V and 2 bases from J, the gap between germline ends came to 9 bases. There are 14 residues in the CDR3. CDR3 sequence reads: CASSQANGAYEQYF. CDR3 DNA: TGTGCCAGCAGCCAAGCAAACGGGGCCTACGAGCAGTACTTC.

The V gene is TRBV19, the J gene TRBJ2-7; no reliable D call. The CDR3 covers 12 residues. The ends were cut back, 8 bases at V and 5 bases at J, with 13 bases in the middle. Germline CDR1 is LNHDA and CDR2 is SQIVND (reference sequence). In DNA, the CDR3 is TGTGCCAGTGCCCCCCGACGGGACGAGCAGTACTTC. The encoded protein is CASAPRRDEQYF.

The V call is TRBV5-6, the J call TRBJ2-7; 11 bases align to TRBD1. Germline values: CDR1 SGHDT, CDR2 YYEEEE. The length of the CDR3 is 16 residues. The ends lost 6 bases at V and 3 bases at J; junction bases unmatched: 11. DNA of the CDR3: TGTGCCAGCATCCCGGCCCCGGGACAGGGGGTCTACGAGCAGTACTTC. Its protein is CASIPAPGQGVYEQYF.

The chain recombines TRBV30 with TRBJ2-7; D unresolved. The CDR3 sequence is 11 residues long. The germline V gene encodes CDR1 GTSNPN and CDR2 SVGIG (reference sequence). The germline V and J ends were trimmed by 0 bases and 4 bases, with 4 bases remaining between them. The CDR3: CAWSVQYEQYF. The CDR3 DNA reads as TGTGCCTGGAGTGTACAGTACGAGCAGTACTTC.

The V call is TRBV10-3, the J call TRBJ2-3, with 9 bases identical to TRBD2. This CDR3 contains 17 residues. CDR1 and CDR2 from the germline V gene are ENHRY and SYGVKD. Germline trimming cut 2 bases from V and 4 bases from J; bases unmatched to any gene: 10. The DNA for the CDR3 is TGTGCCATCAGTGAGGCGGGGGCGGGGGGGCTGGCAGATACGCAGTATTTT. Amino acids: CAISEAGAGGLADTQYF.

The chain uses TRBV27 and TRBJ2-7; a weak D match, TRBD2 (6 bases). Germline V gene lookup returns CDR1 MNHEY and CDR2 SMNVEV (reference sequence). V was pared by 5 bases and J by 3 bases, with 11 bases between. This CDR3 comprises 13 residues. DNA for the CDR3: TGTGCCAGCAGTCTGGGGACTGACTACGAGCAGTACTTC. Translated: CASSLGTDYEQYF.

This chain links TRBV13 with TRBJ1-1; D remains unclear. Germline V gene sequence: CDR1 PRHDT, CDR2 FYEKMQ (reference sequence). V dropped 2 bases and J dropped 6 bases, with 7 bases sitting between them. CDR3 size: 12 residues. Written as DNA, the CDR3 is TGTGCCAGCAGCTTAAAGGTAGCTGAAGCTTTCTTT. It encodes CASSLKVAEAFF.

This clone was detected a few times. The chain links TRBV7-9 to TRBJ1-2; D is uncertain. CDR1 is SEHNR and CDR2 is FQNEAQ in the germline V gene (reference sequence). This CDR3 has 11 amino acids. V was clipped by 5 bases and J by 8 bases, with 9 bases between them. The CDR3 region has the DNA TGTGCCAGCAGCCCCGCCGGCGGCTACACCTTC. Translating gives CASSPAGGYTF.

CDR3 sequence reads: CGVKGAYEQYF. CDR3 nucleotides: TGCGGAGTTAAGGGAGCCTACGAGCAGTACTTC. J is TRBJ2-7 and V is TRBV20-1, with TRBD2 as a possible D gene (5 bases). The CDR3 contains 11 residues. The V gene's germline CDR1 is DFQATT and CDR2 SNEGSKA (reference sequence).

The J gene is TRBJ1-1, the V gene TRBV30, with no clear D. The CDR3 loop spans 11 amino acids. V lost 0 bases, J lost 6 bases, and 5 bases lay in between. CDR1 and CDR2 from the germline V gene are GTSNPN and SVGIG (reference sequence). The CDR3 sequence is CAWSVLAEAFF. In nucleotides, the CDR3 is TGTGCCTGGAGTGTACTGGCTGAAGCTTTCTTT.

The sample holds one count of this clone. The genes are TRBV10-1 and TRBJ2-2; no definite D call. Germline V gives CDR1 WNHNN, CDR2 SYGVQD (reference sequence). This CDR3 is 13 amino acids long. V was shortened by 8 bases and J by 4 bases, with 11 bases between the two germline ends. CDR3 sequence: CASPRVPTGELFF. The DNA of the CDR3 is TGCGCCAGCCCAAGGGTTCCCACCGGGGAGCTGTTTTTT.

The chain has TRBV2 and TRBJ2-7; D not resolved. CDR1 SNHLY and CDR2 FYNNEI come from the germline V gene. The CDR3 length is 11 residues. V was cut by 1 base and J by 3 bases, with 1 base left in between. CDR3 coding DNA: TGTGCCAGCAGTGAAGGCTACGAGCAGTACTTC. Amino acids: CASSEGYEQYF.

This sequence joins TRBV6-1 and TRBJ2-7, with 7 positions matching TRBD1. This CDR3 has 13 residues. Unmatched junction bases numbered 3, after V lost 4 bases and J lost 3 bases. CDR1 MNHNS and CDR2 SASEGT come from the germline V gene. CDR3 sequence: CASSVTGIYEQYF. For the CDR3, the DNA is TGTGCCAGCAGTGTGACAGGGATCTACGAGCAGTACTTC.

The DNA of the CDR3 is TGTGCCAGCAGCTTGTTACAGGGAAGGATCTATAATTCACCCCTCCACTTT. Translating it yields CASSLLQGRIYNSPLHF. V usage is TRBV5-4 and J usage is TRBJ1-6, with D tentatively TRBD1 (6 bases). The V end lost 1 base, the J end lost 3 bases, and 14 bases lay between the germline ends. Germline V gene data show CDR1 as SGHNT and CDR2 as YYREEE (reference sequence). This CDR3 has 17 amino acids.

The genes are TRBV13 and TRBJ1-1; D remains unclear. Trimming cost V 7 bases and J 6 bases, with 15 bases left between them. The CDR3 consists of 13 residues. Germline V gene sequence: CDR1 PRHDT, CDR2 FYEKMQ (reference sequence). CDR3 protein: CASILPPSSEAFF. CDR3 DNA: TGTGCCAGCATCCTTCCACCGAGTTCTGAAGCTTTCTTT.

V usage is TRBV27 and J usage is TRBJ2-1; possibly TRBD1 for D (5 bases). Per germline, CDR1 MNHEY and CDR2 SMNVEV (reference sequence). The CDR3 contains 13 residues. The V and J ends lost 2 bases and 6 bases respectively, with 8 bases between them. The CDR3 sequence is CASSLRGSNEQFF. For the CDR3, the DNA is TGTGCCAGCAGTTTAAGGGGAAGCAATGAGCAGTTCTTC.

This chain uses TRBV19 with TRBJ2-7; D unclear. CDR1 is LNHDA, CDR2 SQIVND, per germline (reference sequence). The ends were cut back, 6 bases at V and 2 bases at J, with 11 bases in the middle. This CDR3 spans 13 amino acids. CDR3 protein: CASSLGPTYEQYF. Written as DNA, the CDR3 is TGTGCCAGTAGCCTAGGGCCGACCTACGAGCAGTACTTC.